This T cell receptor beta chain stems from a study of human T cells and chemical hapten exposure. This CDR3 is built from 17 residues. V lost 0 bases, J lost 9 bases, and 13 bases stayed unmatched. Germline-derived CDR1 and CDR2 are SGHTA and FQGTGA. TCRdb re-derived calls from the RACE reads in MiXCR, one entry per CDR3 protein. The profile shows 200,000 to 300,000 distinct CDR3 sequences, around 9.3% of them singletons. Time point defined: pre-sensitization, week 0. Treatment given: therapeutic diphenylcyclopropenone sensitization with weekly scalp DPC. The source material was whole blood, sampled in connection with sensitization to the hapten diphenylcyclopropenone (DPC). This chain connects TRBV7-3 to TRBJ2-1; 8 nucleotides align to TRBD2. The origin of this receptor is a woman aged 40 to 50 with alopecia areata. Some clones in this sample may be carry-over from other donors' samples. In nucleotides, the CDR3 is TGTGCCAGCAGCTTAACGTCCCATAGCGGGATGCTTGGTGAGCAGTTCTTC. It encodes CASSLTSHSGMLGEQFF.